This entry is about one TCR beta chain. Its antigen remains unknown. The data belong to a study of T cell responses to AZD1222 COVID-19 vaccine. Study-level findings and limits: Scientists sampled the repertoires only once the peak T cell response had passed.

This table comes from immunoSEQ multiplex PCR, and its TCRdb copy is limited to in-frame clones, with some not included. The sample lists about 140,000 clones, around 89% occurring once. Germline V gene sequence: CDR1 SGHKS, CDR2 YYEKEE (reference sequence). The CDR3 is made up of 14 amino acids. Trimming left V 4 bases short and J 2 bases short, with 11 bases between. The chain employs TRBV5-5 and TRBJ2-3; D remains unclear. This sequence originates from an adult who received the AZD1222 COVID-19 vaccine. The material sequenced was peripheral blood, taken 28 days after the second AZD1222 dose. For the CDR3, the DNA is TGTGCCAGCAGCCCAGGTGTAGCCACAGATACGCAGTATTTT. It yields the protein CASSPGVATDTQYF.